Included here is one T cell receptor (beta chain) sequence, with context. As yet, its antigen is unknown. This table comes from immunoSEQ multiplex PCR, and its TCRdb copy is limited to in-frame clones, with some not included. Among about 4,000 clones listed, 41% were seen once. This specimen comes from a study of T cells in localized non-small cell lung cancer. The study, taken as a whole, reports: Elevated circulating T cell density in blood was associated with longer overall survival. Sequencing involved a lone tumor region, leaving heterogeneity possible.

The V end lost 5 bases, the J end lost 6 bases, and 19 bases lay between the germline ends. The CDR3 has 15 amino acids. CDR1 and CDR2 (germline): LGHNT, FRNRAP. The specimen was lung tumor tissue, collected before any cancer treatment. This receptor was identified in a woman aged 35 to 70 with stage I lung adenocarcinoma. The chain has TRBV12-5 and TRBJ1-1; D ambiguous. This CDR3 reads CASGLISTQGAEAFF. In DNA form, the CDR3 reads TGTGCTAGTGGTCTAATTTCCACTCAAGGTGCTGAAGCTTTCTTT.